Given below is one T cell receptor beta chain in context. Its antigen target is currently unknown. No base-level quality is on record; no much larger clone is a single base apart. CDR1 SGHRS and CDR2 YFSETQ are derived from the germline V gene. CDR3 length: 13 amino acids, cysteine to phenylalanine. The sequence is cut down to CDR3 DNA, 39 bases in frame from base 1. V is cut by 2 bases and J by 6 bases, and the space between the germline ends is 11 bases. TCRbeta CDR3 regions were sequenced with the immunoSEQ Assay. After extraction, genomic DNA underwent amplification by bias-controlled multiplex PCR, followed by high-throughput sequencing. The authors processed their data as follows. To quantify the absolute abundance of every unique TCRbeta CDR3 region, sequences were collapsed and filtered. T cell fraction was estimated by normalization of TCRbeta template counts to usable DNA, with usable DNA being measured through amplification of reference genes present in all nucleated cells. Repertoire TCRs were annotated as SARS-CoV-2-specific when V gene, CDR3 amino acid sequence and J gene were exactly matched to a known reactive TCR set. MIRA supplied the reference SARS-CoV-2 TCR set, which was filtered for enrichment in COVID-19-positive ImmuneCODE repertoires so that public or cross-reactive TCRs were removed. Based on the MIRA antigens, annotated TCRs were further analysed at the level of specific ORF or position within ORF. Depth was the summed frequency of annotated unique rearrangements, while breadth was defined as annotated unique rearrangements over total unique productive rearrangements. Two-sided Wilcoxon rank-sum tests were applied when comparing TCR breadth between groups. TCRdb provides this immuneACCESS table in a form limited to in-frame rearrangements. Some clones are lacking; in checked studies, under half of them reflect an unresolved V gene, and why the rest are absent is not known. The V and J calls and clone size are taken from that table; D and trimming were inferred from the DNA. Across this sample there are 300,000 to 500,000 clones, with less than 90% seen only once. The ten largest account for roughly 3% of the sample.

The treatment or condition tag for this specimen amounts to: approximately 18 received Ad26.COV2.S at low or high dose, single or two shots; about 5 received placebo; per-sample allocation not given. For vaccine and placebo recipients, repertoires were sequenced using samples collected on day 63 after the first injection. Between 29 July and 7 August 2020, Cohort 1b enrolled about two dozen adults aged 18-55 years at one site in Boston, USA. Ad26.COV2.S was a replication-incompetent adenovirus type 26 vector that expressed a prefusion-stabilized SARS-CoV-2 spike protein derived from the original Wuhan strain. This record comes from a study of Ad26.COV2.S vaccination and SARS-CoV-2 variants (dated by TCRdb to about 2021). With regard to the full study: Donors in the vaccine arm were drawn from COV1001, a phase I-IIa trial of Ad26.COV2.S in healthy adults that was multicentre, randomized, double-blind and placebo-controlled. Ad26.COV2.S was administered intramuscularly at a dose of 5x10^10 or 1x10^11 viral particles, either as one shot or as two shots given 56 days apart. Sequencing of the TCRbeta repertoire served to evaluate the specificity and breadth of SARS-CoV-2-reactive T cell receptors following Ad26.COV2.S vaccination. The TCR-sequenced set comprised about 32 samples: around 20 Ad26.COV2.S vaccine recipients, 5 placebo recipients and 8 SARS-CoV-2 convalescent individuals. Trial participants were randomized into five groups of five, in which low-dose or high-dose Ad26.COV2.S was given once or twice, or placebo was given on both occasions. Throughout the experiments and outcome assessment, investigators stayed blinded to trial group allocation.

Beyond this particular receptor, the publication reports: The authors noted that total T cell responses may have been underestimated by the TCR breadth and depth analyses. Comparable non-spike TCR breadth was observed between vaccine and placebo recipients, consistent with only spike being contained in the vaccine. Compared with placebo recipients, Ad26.COV2.S recipients showed higher spike-specific TCR breadth (P = 0.0014). Substantial breadth of spike-specific CD8+ and CD4+ T cell responses was reported after vaccination. The study was not powered to compare responses between vaccine doses or regimens.

The TCR comes from a person between 18 and 65 years old who received the Ad26.COV2.S COVID-19 vaccine or a placebo. The sequencing here drew on peripheral blood, taken in a trial of Ad26.COV2.S vaccine versus placebo. The sequence is built from TRBV5-1 and TRBJ1-2; the D gene assignment is ambiguous. The bases are TGCGCCAGCAGCTTAGACAAGAGCAATGGCTACACCTTC. This translates into CASSLDKSNGYTF.